This note documents a single T cell receptor (beta chain) sequence. This clonotype was detected only a few times. No cognate antigen has been identified for it. Base qualities were left out, and no much larger clone turns up one base away. All donors were healthy Caucasians. The twin cohort comprised three pairs of female monozygotic twins, all aged roughly 18 to 30 years. Peripheral blood mononuclear cells were the source from which RNA for the TCR libraries was isolated. The receptor library was made with 5' RACE. The sequencer was an Illumina HiSeq 2000. Template switching added a universal primer binding site, and the final cDNA carried a unique molecular identifier that allowed TCR cDNA molecules to be counted accurately. Specific primers in the conserved constant-segment region were used to synthesize first-strand cDNA for the TCR alpha and beta chains. To control for contamination, every cDNA library carried two barcodes: a SMART-Mk sample barcode plus Illumina barcodes. TruSeq adapter sequences along with Illumina sample barcodes were introduced in two successive PCR steps. Sequencing of the TCR alpha and beta cDNA libraries was done on the Illumina HiSeq platform using custom primers. Per the source publication's procedure: Unique molecular identifiers were extracted from raw reads with MiGEC, and CDR3 positions were determined with MiXCR. Recombination models were inferred per individual with the repgenHMM and IGoR tools using an EM algorithm. The tcR package in R was used for shared clonotype analysis, with sharing normalized by the product of cloneset sizes. To study raw recombination free of thymic and clonal selection effects, out-of-frame nonproductive sequences were analyzed. TCRdb redid the processing of the public reads, applying fastp at Q25 and MiXCR, and retained in-frame beta chains. Rows are combined by CDR3 protein, so each entry shows the most common genes and DNA. These V and J calls rely on TCRdb rather than the paper's analysis. The sample has about 810,000 distinct CDR3 sequences on record, 12% of them singletons. The leading ten clones occupy 1.5% to 2% of the sample.

The sample is drawn from a study of identical twins listed by TCRdb under 2016. Turning to the overall study: To test whether fetal clonotypes persist, the study used deep sequencing on TCR alpha and beta repertoires from monozygotic twins, unrelated adults of various ages, and cord blood. To rule out contamination, the twin experiments were replicated at different times with different library preparation protocols. The full study reports these points: Out-of-frame TCR alpha sequences shared between twins showed an excess of low generation-probability sequences compared with coincidental sharing between unrelated individuals. Zero-insertion analyses could be partly confounded by invariant T cells such as MAIT and iNKT, although diverse VJ usage argued against such confounding for most clonotypes. Excess twin sharing in beta out-of-frame sequences was weaker because fewer shared sequences lowered the signal-to-noise ratio. Fewer insertions were carried by abundant cord blood beta clonotypes; a weaker similar trend was observed in young adult naive repertoires, while no such trend was observed in memory repertoires. Conclusions relied on cross-sectional statistical analysis, since the same donors could not be followed over many years. In monozygotic twins, recombination models systematically underestimated out-of-frame TCR alpha sharing, but the models matched the sharing seen between unrelated individuals.

According to the germline V gene, CDR1 reads KGHDR and CDR2 reads SFDVKD. The CDR3 goes from the cysteine to the phenylalanine over 14 residues. The kept DNA is CDR3 alone, 42 bases in frame from the first base. V is pruned by 4 bases and J by 5 bases, leaving 6 bases of the junction without a gene match. The data were also submitted as part of a second study, on yellow fever vaccine responses in identical twins. As the second study states: According to the authors, the vaccine-induced T cell response in identical twins seemed to be partly convergent and partly specific to each individual. Focusing on identical twins, the study followed the T cell clones that responded to the vaccine, and did so with precision.

The rearrangement combines TRBV24-1 with TRBJ2-7; TRBD1 matches 8 bases in the middle. Sequencing was carried out using PBMCs. The sequence came from a woman under 30 in good health. The CDR3 amino acid sequence is: CATSDPGTGNEQYF. The base sequence is TGTGCCACCAGTGACCCAGGGACAGGAAACGAGCAGTACTTC.